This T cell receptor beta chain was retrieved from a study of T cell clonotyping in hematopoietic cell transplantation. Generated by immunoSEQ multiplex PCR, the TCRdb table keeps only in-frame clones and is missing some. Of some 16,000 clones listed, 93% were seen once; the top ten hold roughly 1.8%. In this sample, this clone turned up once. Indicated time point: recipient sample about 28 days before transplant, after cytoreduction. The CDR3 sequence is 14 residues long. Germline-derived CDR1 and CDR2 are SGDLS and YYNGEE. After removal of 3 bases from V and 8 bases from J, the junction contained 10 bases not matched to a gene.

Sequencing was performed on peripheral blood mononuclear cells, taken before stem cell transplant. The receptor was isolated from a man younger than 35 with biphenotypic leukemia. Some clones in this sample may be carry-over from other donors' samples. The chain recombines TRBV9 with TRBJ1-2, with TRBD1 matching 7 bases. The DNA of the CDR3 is TGTGCCAGCAGCGACAGACAGGGACTAAGAGGCTACACCTTC. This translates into CASSDRQGLRGYTF.